This TCR beta chain was obtained from a study of T cell responses to AZD1222 COVID-19 vaccine. Sequenced by immunoSEQ multiplex PCR; TCRdb stores in-frame clones only, minus some. The repertoire holds about 120,000 clones, with 90% as singletons. CDR3 size: 16 residues. Germline CDR1 is MNHEY and CDR2 is SMNVEV (reference sequence). V shed 5 bases, J shed 4 bases, and the junction held 9 bases outside the gene matches. This receptor was taken from an adult in good health. The sample was peripheral blood, taken on day 0 of AZD1222 vaccination. The chain carries TRBV27 and TRBJ2-1; 9 nucleotides line up with TRBD1. The CDR3 loop is CASSHGTGNPYNEQFF. CDR3 nucleotide sequence: TGTGCCAGCAGTCACGGGACAGGGAACCCATACAATGAGCAGTTCTTC.